The clone carrying this TCR beta chain was detected once. Its target is not known. The CDR3 has 11 residues. V was pared by 7 bases and J by 6 bases, with 6 bases between. Germline CDR1 is SEHNR and CDR2 is FQNEAQ (reference sequence). The sample originates from a study of T cell responses to AZD1222 COVID-19 vaccine. Profiled with immunoSEQ multiplex PCR; TCRdb holds only in-frame clones, not every one. The sample has more than 110,000 clones, around nine tenths seen once. Study results and limitations: Two AZD1222 administrations were followed by greater Spike-specific TCR breadth and depth.

The source of this sequence is an adult in good health. The sequences come from peripheral blood, collected on day 0 of AZD1222 vaccination. The V call is TRBV7-9, the J call TRBJ1-4; no clear D gene. The chain's CDR3 is CASTWDEKLFF. CDR3 nucleotide sequence: TGTGCCAGCACCTGGGATGAAAAACTGTTTTTT.